This T cell receptor beta chain was recovered during a study of blood T cells in healthy people across ages. A J-beta primer mix and a sample-barcoded 5' primer were used in a second PCR of roughly 7 to 12 cycles. From the 5' RACE reads, TCRdb called clonotypes with MiXCR, one entry per CDR3 protein. The sample has about 560,000 distinct CDR3 sequences; 27% are singletons. Germline-derived CDR1 and CDR2 are DFQATT and SNEGSKA (reference sequence). V lost 0 bases to trimming and J lost 6 bases, with 11 bases between them. CDR3 length: 13 amino acids. Points on this clonotype: Its antigen is unknown.

Whole-study findings and limits: The diversity estimates, figures obtained from one million T cells, were considered underestimates. A strong correlation was found between TCR beta diversity and the percentage of naive T cells.

The data were also submitted as part of a second study, on T cells of mothers and their children.

The source material was blood. The rearrangement uses TRBV20-1 and TRBJ1-2, with a possible D match to TRBD1 (5 bases). This TCR came from a boy under 10 years old in good health. CDR3 bases: TGCAGTGCTAGAGATGGCCGGGACGATGGCTACACCTTC. Amino acids: CSARDGRDDGYTF.